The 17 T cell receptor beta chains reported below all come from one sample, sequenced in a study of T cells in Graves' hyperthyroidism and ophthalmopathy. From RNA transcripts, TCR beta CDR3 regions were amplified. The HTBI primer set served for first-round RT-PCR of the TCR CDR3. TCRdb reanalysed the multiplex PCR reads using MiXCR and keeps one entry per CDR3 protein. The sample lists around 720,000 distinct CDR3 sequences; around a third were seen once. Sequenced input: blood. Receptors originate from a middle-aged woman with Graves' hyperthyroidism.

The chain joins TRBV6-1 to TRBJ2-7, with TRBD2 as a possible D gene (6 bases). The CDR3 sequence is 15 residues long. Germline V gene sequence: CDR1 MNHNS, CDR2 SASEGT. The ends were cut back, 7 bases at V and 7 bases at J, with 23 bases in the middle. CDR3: CASTLSGSPEKEQYF. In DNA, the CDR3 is TGTGCCAGCACCTTGAGCGGGTCGCCGGAAAAGGAGCAGTACTTC.

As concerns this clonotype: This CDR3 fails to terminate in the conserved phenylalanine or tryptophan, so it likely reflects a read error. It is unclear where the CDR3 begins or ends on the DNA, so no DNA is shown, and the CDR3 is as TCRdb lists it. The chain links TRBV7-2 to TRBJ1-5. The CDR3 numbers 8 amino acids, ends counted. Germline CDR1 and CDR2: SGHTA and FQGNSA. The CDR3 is CASSLEAV.

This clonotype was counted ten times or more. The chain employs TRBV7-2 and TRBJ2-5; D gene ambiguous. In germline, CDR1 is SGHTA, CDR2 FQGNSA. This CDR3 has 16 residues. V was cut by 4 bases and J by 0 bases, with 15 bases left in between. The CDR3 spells CASSWRRSAYQETQYF. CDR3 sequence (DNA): TGTGCCAGCAGCTGGCGGCGGTCGGCGTACCAAGAGACCCAGTACTTC.

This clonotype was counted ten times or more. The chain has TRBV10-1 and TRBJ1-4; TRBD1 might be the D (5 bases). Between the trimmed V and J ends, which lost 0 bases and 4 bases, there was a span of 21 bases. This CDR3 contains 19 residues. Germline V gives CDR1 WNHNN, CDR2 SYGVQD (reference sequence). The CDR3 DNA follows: TGCGCCAGCAGTGAGTCGCCGGGAGTTGGTACAGGACTTAATGAAAAACTGTTTTTT. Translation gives CASSESPGVGTGLNEKLFF.

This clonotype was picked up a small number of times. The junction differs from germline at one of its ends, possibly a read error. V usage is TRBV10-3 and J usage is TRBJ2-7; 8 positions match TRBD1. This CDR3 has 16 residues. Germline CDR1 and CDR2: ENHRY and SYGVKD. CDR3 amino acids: CASSRLPGTGGYEQYF. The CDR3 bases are TGTGCCAGCAGTCGCTTACCCGGGACAGGAGGCTACGAGCAGTACTTC.

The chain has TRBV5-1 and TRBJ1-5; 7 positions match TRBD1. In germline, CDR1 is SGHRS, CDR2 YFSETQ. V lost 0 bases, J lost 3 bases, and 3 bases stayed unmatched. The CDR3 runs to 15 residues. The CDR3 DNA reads TGCGCCAGCAGCTTGGACAGGGGAGACAATCAGCCCCAGCATTTT. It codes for CASSLDRGDNQPQHF.

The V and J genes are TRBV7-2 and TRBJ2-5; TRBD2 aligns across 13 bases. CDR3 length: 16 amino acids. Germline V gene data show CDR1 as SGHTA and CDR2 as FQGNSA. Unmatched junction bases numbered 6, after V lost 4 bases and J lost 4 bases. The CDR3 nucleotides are TGTGCCAGCAGCTACCCCCGACTAGCGGGAGGAGAGACCCAGTACTTC. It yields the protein CASSYPRLAGGETQYF.

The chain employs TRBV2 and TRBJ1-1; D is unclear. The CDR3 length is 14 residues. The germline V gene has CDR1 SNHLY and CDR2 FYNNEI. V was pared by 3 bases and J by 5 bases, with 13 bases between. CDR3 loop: CASSEEFGRTEAFF. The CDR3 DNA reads TGTGCCAGCAGTGAGGAGTTCGGGCGGACTGAAGCTTTCTTT.

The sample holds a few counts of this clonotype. The CDR3 loop reads CASSGFGTGELFF. The CDR3 coding sequence is TGCGCCAGCAGCGGCTTCGGTACCGGGGAGCTGTTTTTT. The rearrangement joins TRBV4-1 to TRBJ2-2, with D hard to call. The CDR3 runs to 13 residues. Germline V lookup: CDR1 MGHRA, CDR2 YSYEKL. Trimming took off 5 bases at V and 5 bases at J, with 9 bases between the two ends.

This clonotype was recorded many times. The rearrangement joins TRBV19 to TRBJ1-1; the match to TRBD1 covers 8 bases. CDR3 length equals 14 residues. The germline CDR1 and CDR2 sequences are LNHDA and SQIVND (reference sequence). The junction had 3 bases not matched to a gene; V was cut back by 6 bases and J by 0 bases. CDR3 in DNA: TGTGCCAGTAGCGGGGGACAGGTGAACACTGAAGCTTTCTTT. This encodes CASSGGQVNTEAFF.

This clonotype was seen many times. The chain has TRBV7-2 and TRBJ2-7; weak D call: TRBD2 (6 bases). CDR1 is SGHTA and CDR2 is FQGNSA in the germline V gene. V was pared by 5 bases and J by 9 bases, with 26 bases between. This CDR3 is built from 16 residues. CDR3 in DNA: TGTGCCAGCAGCCCGGTCTCCGGGAGCCCGCCCTTATGGCAGTACTTC. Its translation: CASSPVSGSPPLWQYF.

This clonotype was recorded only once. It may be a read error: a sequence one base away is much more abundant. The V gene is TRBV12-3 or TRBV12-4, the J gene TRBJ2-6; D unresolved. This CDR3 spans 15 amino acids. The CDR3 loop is CASSFMVSRANVLTF. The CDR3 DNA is TGTGCCAGCAGTTTCATGGTCTCTAGGGCCAACGTCCTGACTTTC.

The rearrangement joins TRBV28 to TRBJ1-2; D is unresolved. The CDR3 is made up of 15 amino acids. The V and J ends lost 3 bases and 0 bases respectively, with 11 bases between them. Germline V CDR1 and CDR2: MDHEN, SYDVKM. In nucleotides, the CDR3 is TGTGCCAGCAGTTTGTGGCAGGCGACTAACTATGGCTACACCTTC. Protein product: CASSLWQATNYGYTF.

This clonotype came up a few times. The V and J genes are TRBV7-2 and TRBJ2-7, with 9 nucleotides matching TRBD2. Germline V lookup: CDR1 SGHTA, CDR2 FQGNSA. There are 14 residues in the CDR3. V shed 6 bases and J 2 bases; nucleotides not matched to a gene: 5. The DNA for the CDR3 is TGTGCCAGCAGTTACGCTAGCGGGGCCTACGAGCAGTACTTC. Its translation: CASSYASGAYEQYF.

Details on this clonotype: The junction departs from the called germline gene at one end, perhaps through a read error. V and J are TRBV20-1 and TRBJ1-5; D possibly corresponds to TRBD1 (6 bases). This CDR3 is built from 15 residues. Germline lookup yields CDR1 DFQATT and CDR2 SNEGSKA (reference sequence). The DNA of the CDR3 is TGCAGTGCCAGAGATGACGCCAGGGGAAATCAGCCCCAGCATTTT. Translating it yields CSARDDARGNQPQHF.

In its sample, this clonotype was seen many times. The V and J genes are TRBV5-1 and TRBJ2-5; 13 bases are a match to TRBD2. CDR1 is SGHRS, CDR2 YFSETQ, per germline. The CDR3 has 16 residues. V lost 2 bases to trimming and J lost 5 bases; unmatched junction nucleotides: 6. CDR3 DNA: TGCGCCAGCAGCTTAGGGACTAGCGGGATGGAGGAGACCCAGTACTTC. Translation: CASSLGTSGMEETQYF.

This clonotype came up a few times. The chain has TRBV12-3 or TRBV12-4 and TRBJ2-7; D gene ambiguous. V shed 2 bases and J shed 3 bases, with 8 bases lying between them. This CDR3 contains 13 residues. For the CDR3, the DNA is TGTGCCAGCAGTTTAATGGCGGACTACGAGCAGTACTTC. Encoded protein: CASSLMADYEQYF.